These T cell receptor beta chains were read from a single sample in a study of sequential checkpoint blockade in melanoma. Measured with immunoSEQ multiplex PCR; TCRdb has only the in-frame clones, and not every one. Altogether under 20,000 clones are present, around 76% being singletons, with the ten largest covering approximately 35%. The sequenced sample was CD8+ T cells sorted from blood (inferred from file names), obtained from a patient given nivolumab and ipilimumab in sequence. Receptors were obtained from a human donor with melanoma. Both conserved end residues are part of each CDR3. D genes are given only for firm matches. Part of the rows lack a size; the others show once, few, many or a class for expanded clones.

d_gene	v_gene	abundance	j_gene	CDR3aa	CDR3nt
TRBD1	TRBV5-6	-	TRBJ1-1	CASLYRTGVMITEAFF	TGTGCCAGCCTCTATCGGACAGGGGTGATGATCACTGAAGCTTTCTTT
-	TRBV6-5	-	TRBJ2-5	CASSYQIQETQYF	TGTGCCAGCAGTTACCAGATACAAGAGACCCAGTACTTC
TRBD1	TRBV4-2	-	TRBJ1-5	CASSQHTGDGDQPQHF	TGTGCCAGCAGCCAACATACAGGGGATGGGGATCAGCCCCAGCATTTT
TRBD1	TRBV14	-	TRBJ1-2	CASSHGQGDYGYTF	TGTGCCAGCAGCCATGGACAGGGGGACTATGGCTACACCTTC
TRBD1	TRBV7-9	-	TRBJ1-6	CASSSLVGGNSPLHF	TGTGCCAGCAGCTCTCTGGTAGGGGGCAATTCACCCCTCCACTTT
-	TRBV11-2	-	TRBJ2-7	CASSLGQGFYEQYF	TGTGCCAGCAGCTTAGGTCAGGGGTTCTACGAGCAGTACTTC
-	TRBV27	-	TRBJ2-7	CASSLAGSYEQYF	TGTGCCAGCAGTTTAGCCGGGTCCTACGAGCAGTACTTC
TRBD1	TRBV6-1	-	TRBJ2-1	CASSAVGTEVNEQFF	TGTGCCAGCAGCGCTGTCGGGACAGAGGTCAATGAGCAGTTCTTC
TRBD1	TRBV27	-	TRBJ2-7	CASLGQGTYEQYF	TGTGCCAGCCTGGGACAGGGAACGTACGAGCAGTACTTC
-	TRBV27	-	TRBJ2-2	CASSWQGELFF	TGTGCCAGCAGTTGGCAGGGGGAGCTGTTTTTT
TRBD1	TRBV27	few	TRBJ2-2	CASSLTGRGTGELFF	TGTGCCAGCAGCTTGACAGGGAGAGGCACCGGGGAGCTGTTTTTT
TRBD1	TRBV7-6	-	TRBJ2-2	CASRRDRNTGELFF	TGTGCCAGCAGACGGGACAGGAACACCGGGGAGCTGTTTTTT
TRBD2	TRBV13	-	TRBJ2-1	CASSFISGGSDEQFF	TGTGCCAGCAGCTTTATTAGCGGGGGGAGCGATGAGCAGTTCTTC
-	TRBV5-1	-	TRBJ2-1	CASSFGSGPYNEQFF	TGCGCCAGCAGCTTTGGGAGCGGACCCTACAATGAGCAGTTCTTC
-	TRBV29-1	-	TRBJ2-3	CSVHTDTQYF	TGCAGCGTTCACACGGATACGCAGTATTTT
TRBD2	TRBV29-1	-	TRBJ2-1	CSVTTSGGWNEQFF	TGCAGCGTCACAACTAGCGGGGGGTGGAATGAGCAGTTCTTC
-	TRBV19	once	TRBJ1-5	CASSNIYRDTYSNQPQHF	TGTGCCAGTAGTAATATTTACCGGGACACCTATAGCAATCAGCCCCAGCATTTT
TRBD2	TRBV7-2	once	TRBJ2-5	CASSSSSGGWETQYF	TGTGCCAGCAGCTCCTCTAGCGGGGGCTGGGAGACCCAGTACTTC
-	TRBV28	medium-sized	TRBJ1-1	CASSLWSSTEAFF	TGTGCCAGCAGTTTATGGAGTAGCACTGAAGCTTTCTTT
TRBD1	TRBV4-2	-	TRBJ1-3	CASSPWTGSSGNTIYF	TGTGCCAGCAGCCCATGGACAGGGAGCTCTGGAAACACCATATATTTT
TRBD2	TRBV13	once	TRBJ2-5	CASSSPGLAGAYQETQYF	TGTGCCAGCAGCTCACCGGGACTAGCGGGAGCGTACCAAGAGACCCAGTACTTC
-	TRBV27	-	TRBJ2-7	CASSLGAPGAAEQYF	TGTGCCAGCAGTTTAGGGGCACCAGGCGCCGCCGAGCAGTACTTC
-	TRBV6-1	once	TRBJ1-5	CASRAEAEQPQHF	TGTGCCAGCAGGGCCGAGGCAGAGCAGCCCCAGCATTTT
TRBD1	TRBV5-6	-	TRBJ1-3	CASSKLIRDSSGNTIYF	TGTGCCAGCAGCAAACTTATCAGGGACAGCTCTGGAAACACCATATATTTT
-	TRBV2	-	TRBJ1-1	CASSEAPGSEAFF	TGTGCCAGCAGTGAAGCGCCCGGTTCTGAAGCTTTCTTT
TRBD1	TRBV7-8	-	TRBJ2-7	CASSSQGVPYEQYF	TGTGCCAGCAGCTCGCAGGGGGTTCCCTACGAGCAGTACTTC
-	TRBV27	-	TRBJ1-1	CASSLKSGVTEAFF	TGTGCCAGCAGCCTAAAGTCGGGGGTCACTGAAGCTTTCTTT
-	TRBV30	-	TRBJ1-6	CAWRVQVANSPLHF	TGTGCCTGGAGGGTCCAGGTTGCTAATTCACCCCTCCACTTT